The entry below describes one T cell receptor beta chain. Method: immunoSEQ multiplex PCR; TCRdb's copy keeps in-frame clones and lacks some. The table records about 61,000 clones, more than 90% of them present only once. J lost 6 bases, V lost 4 bases, and 4 bases had no gene match. Germline CDR1 reads SNHLY; CDR2 reads FYNNEI. CDR3 size: 14 residues. This record belongs to a study of T cell changes during pregnancy in multiple sclerosis. This TCR derives from a female donor in good health, enrolled as a control in a pregnancy study. The sample was peripheral blood, taken in the first trimester of pregnancy. The rearrangement uses TRBV2 and TRBJ1-5, with 9 bases aligning to TRBD1. CDR3 amino acids: CASSGTGEGQPQHF. CDR3 sequence (DNA): TGTGCCAGCAGTGGGACAGGGGAGGGTCAGCCCCAGCATTTT. Supplemented by reference TRBV2 and TRBJ1-5, the full variable domain reads EPEVTQTPSHQVTQMGQEVILRCVPISNHLYFYWYRQILGQKVEFLVSFYNNEISEKSEIFDDQFSVERPDGSNFTLKIRSTKLEDSAMYFCASSGTGEGQPQHFGDGTRLSIL.